These T cell receptor beta chains were read from a single sample in a study of cytomegalovirus exposure and HLA in healthy donors. TCRdb keeps only in-frame clones here, not all; method: immunoSEQ multiplex PCR. The sample holds more than 95,000 clones, roughly nine tenths seen once. Sample: PBMCs. These receptors were collected from a young woman in good health and CMV-seronegative. Each CDR3 is given with its conserved first and last residue. D genes are given only for firm matches. Only some rows state a clone size, as once, few, many or a class for expanded clones.

CDR3 protein: CARIDLRGGTEAFF
CDR3 DNA: TGTGCCCGAATAGACCTCAGGGGTGGCACTGAAGCTTTCTTT
J gene: TRBJ1-1
D gene: -
clone size: -
V gene: TRBV30

CDR3 protein: CASSEVPLPGFF
CDR3 DNA: TGTGCCAGCAGTGAGGTACCTTTGCCGGGGTTTTTT
J gene: TRBJ1-4
D gene: -
clone size: -
V gene: TRBV6-1

CDR3 protein: CASSASWDSYSYEQYF
CDR3 DNA: TGCGCCAGCAGTGCAAGTTGGGACTCTTACTCCTACGAGCAGTACTTC
J gene: TRBJ2-7
D gene: -
clone size: -
V gene: TRBV4-3

CDR3 protein: CASSLWGGEGPQHF
CDR3 DNA: TGTGCCAGCAGTTTATGGGGAGGCGAGGGGCCCCAGCATTTT
J gene: TRBJ1-5
D gene: -
clone size: -
V gene: TRBV27

CDR3 protein: CASSLNQGGQPQHF
CDR3 DNA: TGTGCCAGCAGCTTAAACCAGGGAGGACAGCCCCAGCATTTT
J gene: TRBJ1-5
D gene: -
clone size: -
V gene: TRBV7-2

CDR3 protein: CASKSSTGDYGYTF
CDR3 DNA: TGCGCCAGCAAAAGCTCGACAGGGGACTATGGCTACACCTTC
J gene: TRBJ1-2
D gene: TRBD1
clone size: -
V gene: TRBV10-2

CDR3 protein: CARGTGGAETGELFF
CDR3 DNA: TGTGCCAGGGGCACGGGGGGGGCCGAGACCGGGGAGCTGTTTTTT
J gene: TRBJ2-2
D gene: TRBD2
clone size: -
V gene: TRBV2

CDR3 protein: CASLDSSNEKLFF
CDR3 DNA: TGTGCCTCGTTAGACAGCTCTAATGAAAAACTGTTTTTT
J gene: TRBJ1-4
D gene: -
clone size: -
V gene: TRBV27

CDR3 protein: CANLLRGCGHNEQFF
CDR3 DNA: TGTGCCAACCTTCTCCGGGGGTGTGGGCACAATGAGCAGTTCTTC
J gene: TRBJ2-1
D gene: -
clone size: -
V gene: TRBV6-5

CDR3 protein: CASSFGHRGYEQYF
CDR3 DNA: TGTGCCAGCAGTTTCGGCCACAGGGGCTACGAGCAGTACTTC
J gene: TRBJ2-7
D gene: TRBD1
clone size: once
V gene: TRBV28

CDR3 protein: CASSSSDRGNEKLFF
CDR3 DNA: TGTGCCAGTAGTAGCTCGGACAGGGGGAATGAAAAACTGTTTTTT
J gene: TRBJ1-4
D gene: TRBD1
clone size: -
V gene: TRBV19

CDR3 protein: CSVRQNEKLFF
CDR3 DNA: TGCAGCGTCCGACAGAATGAAAAACTGTTTTTT
J gene: TRBJ1-4
D gene: -
clone size: -
V gene: TRBV29-1

CDR3 protein: CASSGTSGNSYNEQFF
CDR3 DNA: TGCGCCAGCAGTGGGACTAGCGGGAACTCCTACAATGAGCAGTTCTTC
J gene: TRBJ2-1
D gene: TRBD2
clone size: -
V gene: TRBV10-1

CDR3 protein: CASSYAYRDSYNEQFF
CDR3 DNA: TGTGCCAGCAGTTACGCCTACCGGGACAGTTACAATGAGCAGTTCTTC
J gene: TRBJ2-1
D gene: TRBD1
clone size: -
V gene: TRBV6-5

CDR3 protein: CASPRDEQFF
CDR3 DNA: TGTGCCAGCCCGAGGGATGAGCAGTTCTTC
J gene: TRBJ2-1
D gene: -
clone size: -
V gene: TRBV2

CDR3 protein: CSVEPSGRTDTQYF
CDR3 DNA: TGCAGCGTTGAACCTAGCGGGAGGACAGATACGCAGTATTTT
J gene: TRBJ2-3
D gene: TRBD2
clone size: -
V gene: TRBV29-1

CDR3 protein: CASSSRSGLAGNYNEQFF
CDR3 DNA: TGTGCCAGCAGTTCGAGGAGTGGACTAGCGGGGAACTACAATGAGCAGTTCTTC
J gene: TRBJ2-1
D gene: TRBD2
clone size: -
V gene: TRBV2

CDR3 protein: CATSRDQVDGYTF
CDR3 DNA: TGTGCCACCAGCAGAGATCAGGTTGATGGCTACACCTTC
J gene: TRBJ1-2
D gene: -
clone size: -
V gene: TRBV15

CDR3 protein: CASILGDRGYTGELFF
CDR3 DNA: TGTGCCAGCATCCTTGGGGACAGGGGCTACACCGGGGAGCTGTTTTTT
J gene: TRBJ2-2
D gene: TRBD1
clone size: -
V gene: TRBV27

CDR3 protein: CASSNPLLQAGANTGELFF
CDR3 DNA: TGTGCCAGTAGTAACCCGCTACTACAAGCGGGGGCGAACACCGGGGAGCTGTTTTTT
J gene: TRBJ2-2
D gene: TRBD2
clone size: -
V gene: TRBV19